The 11 T cell receptor beta chains given below trace back to one sample, sequenced in a study of blood T cell repertoires in COVID-19. The repertoire was sequenced with immunoSEQ multiplex PCR; TCRdb's copy has only in-frame clones and lacks some. The table includes tens of thousands of clones, around 73% detected once. The sample comprised peripheral blood. The receptors stem from a woman in her seventies with acute or convalescent COVID-19.

This clone occurred once. The V call is TRBV4-2, the J call TRBJ1-6; no definite D call. Looked up from germline, CDR1 is LGHNA and CDR2 is YNFKEQ. The CDR3 is 15 amino acids. Trimming removed 0 bases at V and 5 bases at J, with 8 bases between. The CDR3 spells CASSQEQHNNSPLHF. The CDR3 coding sequence is TGTGCCAGCAGCCAAGAACAACACAATAATTCACCCCTCCACTTT.

The chain employs TRBV30 and TRBJ1-2; a possible D gene is TRBD1 (6 bases). CDR3 size: 14 residues. V shed 5 bases and J shed 0 bases, with 13 bases lying between them. CDR1 GTSNPN and CDR2 SVGIG come from the germline V gene (reference sequence). The CDR3 DNA reads as TGTGCCTGGGGGATCAGGGGAGCTAACTATGGCTACACCTTC. Residues: CAWGIRGANYGYTF.

The chain is built from TRBV9 and TRBJ1-3, with D tentatively TRBD1 (6 bases). Germline CDR1 and CDR2: SGDLS and YYNGEE. CDR3 length equals 15 residues. The V end lost 4 bases, the J end lost 8 bases, and 19 bases lay between the germline ends. As DNA, the CDR3 is TGTGCCAGCAGCCCTAGAACAGGGCTCTTAGACACCATATATTTT. Translation: CASSPRTGLLDTIYF.

The chain combines TRBV29-1 with TRBJ1-2, with TRBD1 matching 10 bases. This CDR3 contains 14 residues. Trimming took 3 bases from V and 7 from J; bases not matched to a gene: 8. Germline V gene lookup returns CDR1 SQVTM and CDR2 ANQGSEA. Written as DNA, the CDR3 is TGCAGCGTTGATGGAGCCTGGACAGGGGGTGGCTACACCTTC. It translates to CSVDGAWTGGGYTF.

The V call is TRBV30, the J call TRBJ2-7, with a tentative D call TRBD2 (5 bases). CDR1 and CDR2 from the germline V gene are GTSNPN and SVGIG (reference sequence). CDR3 size: 11 residues. Trimming cost V 3 bases and J 2 bases, with 5 bases left between them. This CDR3 is CAWRGAYEQYF. For the CDR3, the DNA is TGTGCCTGGAGGGGAGCCTACGAGCAGTACTTC.

The chain uses TRBV11-2 and TRBJ2-1, with 8 bases lining up with TRBD2. The CDR3 runs to 16 residues. Germline values: CDR1 SGHAT, CDR2 FQNNGV. Trimming removed 2 bases from V and 4 bases from J; junction bases left unmatched: 7. CDR3 DNA: TGTGCCAGCAGCTTAATGTCGGGGGGGCCTTACAATGAGCAGTTCTTC. Residues: CASSLMSGGPYNEQFF.

V usage is TRBV5-1 and J usage is TRBJ2-7, with 10 bases that match TRBD1. The CDR3 extends over 14 amino acids. Per the germline V gene, CDR1 is SGHRS and CDR2 is YFSETQ. V was pared by 0 bases and J by 7 bases, with 4 bases of the junction left unmatched. In nucleotides, the CDR3 is TGCGCCAGCAGCTTGGAGGACAGGGGGATGGAGCAGTACTTC. This translates into CASSLEDRGMEQYF.

This rearrangement joins TRBV28 to TRBJ2-7; tentative D call: TRBD1 (6 bases). V shed 8 bases and J shed 1 base, with 21 bases lying between them. This CDR3 comprises 16 residues. The germline gives CDR1 MDHEN, CDR2 SYDVKM. This chain's CDR3 is CASLQVRRTESYEQYF. CDR3 DNA: TGTGCCAGCCTCCAGGTCCGAAGGACAGAATCCTACGAGCAGTACTTC.

The gene calls are TRBV10-3 and TRBJ1-5, with 8 bases identical to TRBD1. The V gene's germline CDR1 is ENHRY and CDR2 SYGVKD. The V segment lost 4 bases and the J segment 5 bases; nucleotides outside the gene matches: 1. The CDR3 extends over 13 amino acids. The DNA of the CDR3 is TGTGCCATCAGTGCGACAGGGGATCAGCCCCAGCATTTT. It encodes CAISATGDQPQHF.

The V gene is TRBV30, the J gene TRBJ1-6; D uncertain. This CDR3 has 16 residues. V gave up 0 bases and J gave up 0 bases, with 9 bases separating them. The V gene's germline CDR1 is GTSNPN and CDR2 SVGIG (reference sequence). CDR3 in amino acids: CAWSVGLGSYNSPLHF. The CDR3 DNA reads TGTGCCTGGAGTGTTGGTCTCGGCTCCTATAATTCACCCCTCCACTTT. Complete variable domain (other parts from reference TRBV30 and TRBJ1-6): SQTIHQWPATLVQPVGSPLSLECTVEGTSNPNLYWYRQAAGRGLQLLFYSVGIGQISSEVPQNLSASRPQDRQFILSSKKLLLSDSGFYLCAWSVGLGSYNSPLHFGNGTRLTVT.

A remark on this clone: The junction differs from germline at one of its ends, possibly a read error. The gene calls are TRBV24-1 and TRBJ2-3, with D possibly TRBD2 on 6 matching bases. This CDR3 is 13 amino acids long. Germline V gene data show CDR1 as KGHDR and CDR2 as SFDVKD. The CDR3 here is CATSDSFRGKVNF. The DNA for the CDR3 is TGTGCCACCAGTGATTCCTTCCGGGGGAAAGTAAATTTT.